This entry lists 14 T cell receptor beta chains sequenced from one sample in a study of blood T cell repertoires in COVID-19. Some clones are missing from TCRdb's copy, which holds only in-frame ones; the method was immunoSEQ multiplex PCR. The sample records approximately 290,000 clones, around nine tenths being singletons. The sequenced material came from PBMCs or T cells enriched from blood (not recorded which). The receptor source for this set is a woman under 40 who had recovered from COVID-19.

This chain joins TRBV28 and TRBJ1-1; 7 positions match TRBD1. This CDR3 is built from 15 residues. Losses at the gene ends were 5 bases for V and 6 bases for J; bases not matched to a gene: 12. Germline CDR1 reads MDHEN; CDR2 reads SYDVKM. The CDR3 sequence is CASSPPETGIPEAFF. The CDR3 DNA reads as TGTGCCAGCAGTCCCCCCGAGACAGGGATCCCTGAAGCTTTCTTT.

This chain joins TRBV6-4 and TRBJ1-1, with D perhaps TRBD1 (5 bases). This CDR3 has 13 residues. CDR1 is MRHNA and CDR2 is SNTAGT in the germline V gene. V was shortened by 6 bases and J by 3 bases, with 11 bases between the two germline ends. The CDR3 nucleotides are TGTGCCAGCAGACCTGACAGCTACACTGAAGCTTTCTTT. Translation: CASRPDSYTEAFF.

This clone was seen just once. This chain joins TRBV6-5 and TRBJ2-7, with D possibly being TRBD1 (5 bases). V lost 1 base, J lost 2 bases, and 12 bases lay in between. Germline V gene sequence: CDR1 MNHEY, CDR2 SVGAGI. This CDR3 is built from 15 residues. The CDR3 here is CASSYLGVTPYEQYF. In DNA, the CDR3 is TGTGCCAGCAGTTACTTAGGGGTAACCCCCTACGAGCAGTACTTC.

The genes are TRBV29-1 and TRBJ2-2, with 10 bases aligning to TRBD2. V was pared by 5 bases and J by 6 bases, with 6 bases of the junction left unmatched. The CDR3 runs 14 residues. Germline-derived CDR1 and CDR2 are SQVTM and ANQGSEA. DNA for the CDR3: TGCAGCGTTAAGCGGGAGGGTTGGTCCGGGGAGCTGTTTTTT. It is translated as CSVKREGWSGELFF.

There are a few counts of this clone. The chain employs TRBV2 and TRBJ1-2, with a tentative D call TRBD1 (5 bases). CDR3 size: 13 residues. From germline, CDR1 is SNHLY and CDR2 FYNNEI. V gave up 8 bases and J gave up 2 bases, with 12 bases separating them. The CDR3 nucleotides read TGTGCCAGCGGGGCAGGGATGAACTATGGCTACACCTTC. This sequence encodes CASGAGMNYGYTF.

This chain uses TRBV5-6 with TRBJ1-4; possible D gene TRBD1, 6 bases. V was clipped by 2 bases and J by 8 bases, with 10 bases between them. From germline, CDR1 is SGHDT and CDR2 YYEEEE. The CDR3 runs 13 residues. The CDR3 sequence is CASSFRQEEKLFF. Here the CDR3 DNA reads TGTGCCAGCAGCTTCCGACAGGAGGAAAAACTGTTTTTT.

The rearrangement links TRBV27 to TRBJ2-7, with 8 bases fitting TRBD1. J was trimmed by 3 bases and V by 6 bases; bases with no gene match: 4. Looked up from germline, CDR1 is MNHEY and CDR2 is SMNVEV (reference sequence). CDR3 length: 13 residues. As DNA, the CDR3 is TGTGCCAGCAGGGGACAGGCTGGCTACGAGCAGTACTTC. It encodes CASRGQAGYEQYF.

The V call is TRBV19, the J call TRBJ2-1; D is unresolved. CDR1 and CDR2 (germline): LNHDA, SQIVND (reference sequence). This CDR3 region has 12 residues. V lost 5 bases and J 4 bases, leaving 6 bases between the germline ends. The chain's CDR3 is CASSLSYNEQFF. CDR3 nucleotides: TGTGCCAGTAGTCTCAGTTACAATGAGCAGTTCTTC.

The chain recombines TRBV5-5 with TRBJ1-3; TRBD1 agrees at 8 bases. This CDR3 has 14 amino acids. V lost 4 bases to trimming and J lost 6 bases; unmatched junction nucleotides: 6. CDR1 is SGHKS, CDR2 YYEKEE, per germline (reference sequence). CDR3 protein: CASSLTGAENTIYF. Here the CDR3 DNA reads TGTGCCAGCAGCCTGACAGGGGCCGAAAACACCATATATTTT.

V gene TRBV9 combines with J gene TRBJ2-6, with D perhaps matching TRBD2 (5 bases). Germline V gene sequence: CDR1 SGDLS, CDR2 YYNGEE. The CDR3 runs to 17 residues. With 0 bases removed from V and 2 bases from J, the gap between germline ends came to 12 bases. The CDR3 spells CASSVASGVPGANVLTF. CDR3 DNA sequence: TGTGCCAGCAGCGTAGCTTCCGGGGTACCTGGGGCCAACGTCCTGACTTTC.

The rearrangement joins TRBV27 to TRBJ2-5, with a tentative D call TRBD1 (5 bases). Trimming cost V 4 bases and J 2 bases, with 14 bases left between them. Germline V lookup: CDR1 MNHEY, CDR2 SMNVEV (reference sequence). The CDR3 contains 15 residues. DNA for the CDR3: TGTGCCAGCAGTTCCAGGGTTCAACCGCAAGAGACCCAGTACTTC. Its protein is CASSSRVQPQETQYF.

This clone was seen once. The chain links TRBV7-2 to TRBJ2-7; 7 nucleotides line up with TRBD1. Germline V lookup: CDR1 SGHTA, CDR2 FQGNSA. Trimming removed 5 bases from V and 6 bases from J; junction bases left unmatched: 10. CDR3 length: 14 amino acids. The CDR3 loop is CASSARQGLSEQYF. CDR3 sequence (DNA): TGTGCCAGCAGCGCCCGACAGGGCTTAAGCGAGCAGTACTTC.

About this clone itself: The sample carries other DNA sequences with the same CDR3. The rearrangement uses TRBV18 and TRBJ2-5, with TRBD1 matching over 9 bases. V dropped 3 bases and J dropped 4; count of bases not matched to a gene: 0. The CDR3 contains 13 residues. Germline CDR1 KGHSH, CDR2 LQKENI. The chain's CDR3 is CASSPGQGETQYF. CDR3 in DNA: TGTGCCAGCTCACCGGGACAGGGAGAGACCCAGTACTTC. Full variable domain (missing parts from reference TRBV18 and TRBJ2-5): NAGVMQNPRHLVRRRGQEARLRCSPMKGHSHVYWYRQLPEEGLKFMVYLQKENIIDESGMPKERFSAEFPKEGPSILRIQQVVRGDSAAYFCASSPGQGETQYFGPGTRLLVL.

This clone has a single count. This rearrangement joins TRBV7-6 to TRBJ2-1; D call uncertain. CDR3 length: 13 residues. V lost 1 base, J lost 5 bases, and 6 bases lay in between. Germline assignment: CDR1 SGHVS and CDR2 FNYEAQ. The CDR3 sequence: CASSLGPNNEQFF. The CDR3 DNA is TGTGCCAGCAGCTTAGGTCCCAACAATGAGCAGTTCTTC.